This T cell receptor beta chain was recorded in a study of blood T cell repertoires in COVID-19. For the study at large: The study drew acute and convalescent COVID-19 samples from the United States, Italy and Spain. T cells, B-cell-depleted T cells, or PBMCs supplied cDNA or gDNA.

V lost 3 bases to trimming and J lost 6 bases, with 10 bases between them. The CDR3 spans 12 residues. Germline lookup yields CDR1 SQVTM and CDR2 ANQGSEA. During active infection, Seattle patients enrolled and were then monitored through disease. Authors' analysis steps: Amplifying reference gene primers gave estimates of nucleated cell counts. The data were produced by immunoSEQ multiplex PCR, yet TCRdb's version contains in-frame clones alone and is incomplete. V and J calls and clone size come straight from that table; D and trimming were deduced from the DNA. The data contain about 350,000 clones, approximately 88% of them singletons.

Sequenced: peripheral blood. The sequence derives from a man aged 30-40 years with COVID-19, enrolled during active disease. The gene calls are TRBV29-1 and TRBJ2-3; tentative D call: TRBD1 (5 bases). DNA of the CDR3: TGCAGCGTTGACAGGGCAGTGGATACGCAGTATTTT. Translation gives CSVDRAVDTQYF.